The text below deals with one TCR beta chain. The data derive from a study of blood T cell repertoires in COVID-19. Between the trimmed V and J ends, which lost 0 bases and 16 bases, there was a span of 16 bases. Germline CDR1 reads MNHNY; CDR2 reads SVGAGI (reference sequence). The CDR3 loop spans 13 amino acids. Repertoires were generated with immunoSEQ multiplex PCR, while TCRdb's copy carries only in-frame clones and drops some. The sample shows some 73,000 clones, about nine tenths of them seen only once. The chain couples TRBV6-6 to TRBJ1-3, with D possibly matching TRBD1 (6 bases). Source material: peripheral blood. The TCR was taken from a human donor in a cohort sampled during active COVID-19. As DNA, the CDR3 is TGTGCCAGCAGTTACTCGATAAGTTCAGGGGCGTATTTT. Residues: CASSYSISSGAYF.